The 28 T cell receptor beta chains below were found in one sample sequenced in a study of multiple sclerosis patients with progressive multifocal leukoencephalopathy. TCRdb's copy holds only in-frame clones and misses some; the assay was immunoSEQ multiplex PCR. The sample records 30,000 or so clones, about 89% being singletons. Time point described: before natalizumab initiation. Sequencing was done on a sample of PBMCs. Receptors were obtained from a human donor with multiple sclerosis.

This chain joins TRBV7-8 and TRBJ2-7; D is possibly TRBD1 (6 bases). Germline loops: CDR1 SGHVS, CDR2 FQNEAQ. CDR3 length: 13 residues. With 5 bases removed from V and 4 bases from J, the gap between germline ends came to 12 bases. CDR3 in amino acids: CASSLRTEYEQYF. The CDR3, as DNA: TGTGCCAGCAGCCTCCGGACAGAGTACGAGCAGTACTTC.

The genes are TRBV7-2 and TRBJ2-7; 7 bases match TRBD1. Per the germline V gene, CDR1 is SGHTA and CDR2 is FQGNSA. The CDR3 runs to 15 residues. The trim removed 8 bases at V and 3 bases at J, leaving 13 bases unmatched. CDR3 DNA: TGTGCCAGCGGATTGATCGGCAGGGGGATCTACGAGCAGTACTTC. It codes for CASGLIGRGIYEQYF.

This chain links TRBV6-8 with TRBJ1-2, with no clear D. Per the germline V gene, CDR1 is MNHGY and CDR2 is SAAAGT. The CDR3 covers 15 residues. V was trimmed by 7 bases and J by 0 bases, leaving 15 bases between them. CDR3 nucleotides: TGTGCCAGCAATTCTTACAGATGCTCTAACTATGGCTACACCTTC. Its protein is CASNSYRCSNYGYTF.

V gene TRBV2 combines with J gene TRBJ2-1; no firm D call. V was trimmed by 6 bases and J by 8 bases, leaving 20 bases between them. The CDR3 extends over 15 amino acids. From germline, CDR1 is SNHLY and CDR2 FYNNEI. The CDR3 reads CASSFQRIKGDEQFF. CDR3 sequence (DNA): TGTGCCAGCAGCTTCCAACGAATTAAGGGTGATGAGCAGTTCTTC.

This clone was picked up one time. The chain couples TRBV6-5 to TRBJ1-5; 10 bases are a match to TRBD1. The CDR3 spans 15 residues. Unmatched junction bases numbered 1, after V lost 0 bases and J lost 5 bases. Per the germline V gene, CDR1 is MNHEY and CDR2 is SVGAGI. The CDR3 loop is CASSYSGTGDQPQHF. CDR3 nucleotides: TGTGCCAGCAGTTACTCCGGGACAGGGGATCAGCCCCAGCATTTT.

The chain combines TRBV5-1 with TRBJ1-1, with no clear D. Germline CDR1 SGHRS, CDR2 YFSETQ. This CDR3 spans 16 amino acids. Between the trimmed V and J ends, which lost 2 bases and 4 bases, there was a span of 18 bases. This chain's CDR3 is CASSLNAAGISTEAFF. CDR3 nucleotide sequence: TGCGCCAGCAGCTTAAATGCCGCTGGGATCTCCACTGAAGCTTTCTTT.

This chain links TRBV7-2 with TRBJ2-3; 7 nucleotides agree with TRBD2. After removal of 3 bases from V and 9 bases from J, the junction contained 9 bases not matched to a gene. This CDR3 is 14 amino acids long. Germline V gene lookup returns CDR1 SGHTA and CDR2 FQGNSA. The CDR3 nucleotides read TGTGCCAGCAGCTTCGACGCTAGCGGACCGACGCAGTATTTT. It yields the protein CASSFDASGPTQYF.

V and J are TRBV4-1 and TRBJ2-7; D remains unclear. CDR3 size: 14 residues. Between the trimmed V and J ends, which lost 0 bases and 3 bases, there was a span of 9 bases. CDR1 MGHRA and CDR2 YSYEKL come from the germline V gene. The chain's CDR3 is CASSQDPSNYEQYF. For the CDR3, the DNA is TGCGCCAGCAGCCAAGATCCAAGTAACTACGAGCAGTACTTC.

The chain couples TRBV6-5 to TRBJ1-1; a possible D gene is TRBD1 (5 bases). Per the germline V gene, CDR1 is MNHEY and CDR2 is SVGAGI. This CDR3 comprises 13 residues. Trimming took 6 bases from V and 2 from J, leaving 10 bases between them. In nucleotides, the CDR3 is TGTGCCAGCAGGCTGGGGCCAAACACTGAAGCTTTCTTT. Its translation: CASRLGPNTEAFF.

V is TRBV30 and J is TRBJ2-1; possibly TRBD2 for D (6 bases). The V end lost 0 bases, the J end lost 4 bases, and 16 bases lay between the germline ends. The germline gives CDR1 GTSNPN, CDR2 SVGIG (reference sequence). This CDR3 comprises 16 residues. The DNA of the CDR3 is TGTGCCTGGAGTGTACGCGACGGGAGCACTTACAATGAGCAGTTCTTC. Protein sequence: CAWSVRDGSTYNEQFF.

The rearrangement joins TRBV11-3 to TRBJ1-1; unclear D gene. CDR1 and CDR2 (germline): SGHNT, YENEEA. The CDR3 runs to 13 residues. The ends were cut back, 1 base at V and 8 bases at J, with 11 bases in the middle. DNA of the CDR3: TGTGCCAGCAGCTTAGGGGTCCAAAGCGAAGCTTTCTTT. Amino acids: CASSLGVQSEAFF.

The chain links TRBV7-9 to TRBJ1-1; 7 positions agree with TRBD1. V gave up 5 bases and J gave up 6 bases; unmatched junction bases: 6. Germline assignment: CDR1 SEHNR and CDR2 FQNEAQ (reference sequence). The CDR3 extends over 13 amino acids. The CDR3, as DNA: TGTGCCAGCAGCACGGGACAGACCCCTGAAGCTTTCTTT. Amino acids: CASSTGQTPEAFF.

V and J are TRBV11-2 and TRBJ2-7; TRBD2 agrees at 11 bases. This CDR3 spans 14 amino acids. From germline, CDR1 is SGHAT and CDR2 FQNNGV. V lost 5 bases and J lost 7; bases outside the gene matches: 7. For the CDR3, the DNA is TGTGCCAGCAGCCAACTAGCGGGGGCTCGGGAGCAGTACTTC. It encodes CASSQLAGAREQYF.

The rearrangement uses TRBV11-2 and TRBJ1-3; D not certain. The CDR3 runs 15 residues. In germline, CDR1 is SGHAT, CDR2 FQNNGV. V dropped 0 bases and J dropped 0 bases, with 6 bases sitting between them. CDR3 amino acids: CASSLDRVSGNTIYF. The CDR3 DNA sequence: TGTGCCAGCAGCTTAGACCGGGTCTCTGGAAACACCATATATTTT. The entire variable domain, with the rest obtained from reference TRBV11-2 and TRBJ1-3, is as follows: EAGVAQSPRYKIIEKRQSVAFWCNPISGHATLYWYQQILGQGPKLLIQFQNNGVVDDSQLPKDRFSAERLKGVDSTLKIQPAKLEDSAVYLCASSLDRVSGNTIYFGEGSWLTVV.

This chain joins TRBV7-3 and TRBJ2-6; D gene ambiguous. CDR1 and CDR2 (germline): SGHTA, FQGTGA. V was shortened by 5 bases and J by 4 bases, with 24 bases between the two germline ends. The CDR3 runs 19 residues. DNA for the CDR3: TGTGCCAGCAGCCCTCAAAGTTCTCTCATGGGCGGCGGGGCCAACGTCCTGACTTTC. Translation: CASSPQSSLMGGGANVLTF.

This chain links TRBV4-3 with TRBJ2-2, with no clear D. This CDR3 is 14 amino acids long. The V gene's germline CDR1 is LGHNA and CDR2 YSLEER. The V gene lost 0 bases and the J gene lost 7 bases, with 9 bases spanning the gap. The CDR3 region is CASSQDQEFGELFF. The CDR3 region has the DNA TGCGCCAGCAGCCAAGATCAGGAGTTCGGGGAGCTGTTTTTT.

The V gene is TRBV7-3, the J gene TRBJ1-1, with D unclear. V was pared by 3 bases and J by 0 bases, with 8 bases between. Germline V gene lookup returns CDR1 SGHTA and CDR2 FQGTGA. This CDR3 is built from 14 residues. The CDR3 here is CASSFYPMNTEAFF. The CDR3 DNA reads TGTGCCAGCAGCTTCTACCCGATGAACACTGAAGCTTTCTTT.

The chain couples TRBV6-1 to TRBJ2-7, with D tentatively TRBD2 (5 bases). The CDR3 has 15 amino acids. The V end was cut by 4 bases, the J end by 3 bases, with 16 bases between. The germline V gene has CDR1 MNHNS and CDR2 SASEGT. The CDR3 loop is CASSAMGGGGYEQYF. The CDR3 nucleotides read TGTGCCAGCAGTGCAATGGGTGGAGGTGGCTACGAGCAGTACTTC.

The chain recombines TRBV7-6 with TRBJ2-1, with D tentatively TRBD1 (7 bases). The V gene's germline CDR1 is SGHVS and CDR2 FNYEAQ. The CDR3 has 16 residues. V was shortened by 5 bases and J by 2 bases, with 16 bases between the two germline ends. CDR3 DNA: TGTGCCAGCAGCGTCCAGGGGGGAGTCGCCTACAATGAGCAGTTCTTC. Its translation is CASSVQGGVAYNEQFF.

The chain employs TRBV4-1 and TRBJ2-3; perhaps TRBD1 as D (5 bases). The germline V gene encodes CDR1 MGHRA and CDR2 YSYEKL. The germline V and J ends were trimmed by 1 base and 6 bases, with 20 bases remaining between them. The CDR3 covers 17 residues. The CDR3, as DNA: TGCGCCAGCAGCCAAGCCCCTGGGGCTCCCTTTATTGATACGCAGTATTTT. Protein: CASSQAPGAPFIDTQYF.

V and J are TRBV28 and TRBJ1-4, with a tentative D call TRBD1 (5 bases). The length of the CDR3 is 13 residues. Germline CDR1 and CDR2: MDHEN and SYDVKM. Trimming took 5 bases from V and 8 from J, leaving 12 bases between them. The CDR3 nucleotides are TGTGCCAGCAGTACACAGGTCCGGGAAAAACTGTTTTTT. Translation gives CASSTQVREKLFF. Complete variable domain (other parts from reference TRBV28 and TRBJ1-4): DVKVTQSSRYLVKRTGEKVFLECVQDMDHENMFWYRQDPGLGLRLIYFSYDVKMKEKGDIPEGYSVSREKKERFSLILESASTNQTSMYLCASSTQVREKLFFGSGTQLSVL.

This clone has a single count. This chain links TRBV29-1 with TRBJ1-2; maybe TRBD1 (6 bases). The CDR3 contains 12 residues. Trimming stripped 3 bases from V and 8 bases from J, with 13 bases between. The germline CDR1 and CDR2 sequences are SQVTM and ANQGSEA. The CDR3 nucleotides are TGCAGCGTTGAGACAGGCCACCCCGGCTACACCTTC. Protein sequence: CSVETGHPGYTF.

The V gene is TRBV9, the J gene TRBJ1-2; no clear D gene. CDR1 is SGDLS and CDR2 is YYNGEE in the germline V gene. V was clipped by 4 bases and J by 4 bases, with 8 bases between them. The CDR3 is 12 residues long. This CDR3 reads CASSKLGYGYTF. CDR3 coding DNA: TGTGCCAGCAGCAAGTTGGGCTATGGCTACACCTTC.

The V gene is TRBV4-3, the J gene TRBJ2-3; D may be TRBD2 (6 bases). Per germline, CDR1 LGHNA and CDR2 YSLEER. There are 15 residues in the CDR3. Trimming took off 5 bases at V and 3 bases at J, with 15 bases between the two ends. CDR3 nucleotide sequence: TGCGCCAGCAGCGTCAGAACTGCGGGAACAGATACGCAGTATTTT. This gives the protein CASSVRTAGTDTQYF.

The chain couples TRBV19 to TRBJ1-6; D ambiguous. Trimming took 11 bases from V and 6 from J, leaving 17 bases between them. Germline V CDR1 and CDR2: LNHDA, SQIVND (reference sequence). The CDR3 covers 14 residues. CDR3 in amino acids: CAVSKGSSNSPLHF. As DNA, the CDR3 is TGTGCCGTCAGTAAGGGCAGTTCTAATTCACCCCTCCACTTT.

V and J are TRBV6-5 and TRBJ2-5, with D possibly matching TRBD2 (5 bases). Looked up from germline, CDR1 is MNHEY and CDR2 is SVGAGI. V shed 8 bases and J shed 5 bases, with 21 bases lying between them. This CDR3 is 15 amino acids long. The CDR3 DNA reads TGTGCCAGCCTCGTCCGGATCGGGGTAACGGAGACCCAGTACTTC. Translating gives CASLVRIGVTETQYF.

The chain uses TRBV7-6 and TRBJ2-5, with unresolved D. The DNA end is a closer match to TRBJ2-7, so the J assignment may be wrong. In germline, CDR1 is SGHVS, CDR2 FNYEAQ. This CDR3 region has 13 residues. CDR3: CASTPGPELEQYF. CDR3 sequence (DNA): TGTGCCAGCACCCCTGGCCCGGAGCTCGAGCAGTACTTC.

The rearrangement links TRBV11-3 to TRBJ1-3; no clear D. This CDR3 comprises 14 residues. From germline, CDR1 is SGHNT and CDR2 YENEEA. Trimming removed 5 bases from V and 0 bases from J, with 8 bases in between. The DNA of the CDR3 is TGTGCCAGCAGCGGAAGAGACTCTGGAAACACCATATATTTT. This sequence encodes CASSGRDSGNTIYF.